This TCR beta chain was observed in a study of shared clonotypes between healthy human individuals. This table comes from immunoSEQ multiplex PCR, and its TCRdb copy is limited to in-frame clones, with some not included. The sample lists 2 million to 3 million clones; 93% were seen once. Study outcomes and limitations: Of the naive CD4 clonotypes, around 4.8% were shared across several donors.

V lost 3 bases, J lost 1 base, and 2 bases stayed unmatched. CDR3 length: 15 residues. Per the germline V gene, CDR1 is SGHRS and CDR2 is YFSETQ. As concerns this clone: Its antigen is undetermined.

The clonotype originates from a man younger than 30 in good health. Some clones in this sample may be carry-over from other donors' samples. The chain links TRBV5-1 to TRBJ1-1; 11 bases agree with TRBD1. Sequencing used naive CD4+ T cells from PBMCs. Indicated subset: CD45RA+ positively selected. The CDR3 reads CASSWTGGANTEAFF. The CDR3 coding sequence is TGCGCCAGCAGCTGGACAGGGGGCGCGAACACTGAAGCTTTCTTT.